This passage covers 21 T cell receptor beta chains from one sample sequenced in a study of early T cells in non-severe SARS-CoV-2 infection. TCRdb called the 5' RACE reads again in MiXCR, with one record for every CDR3 protein. The sample contains some 97,000 distinct CDR3 sequences, approximately 11% of which appear only once. The input for sequencing was whole blood, taken at baseline. The receptor set was obtained from an adult who was a healthcare worker with PCR-confirmed SARS-CoV-2 infection or an uninfected control (not recorded which).

This clonotype has at least ten counts. V is TRBV29-1 and J is TRBJ2-2, with unresolved D. This CDR3 spans 12 amino acids. The germline V gene has CDR1 SQVTM and CDR2 ANQGSEA. V was cut by 4 bases and J by 4 bases, with 7 bases left in between. The CDR3 region is CSVADGTGELFF. CDR3 sequence (DNA): TGCAGCGTTGCGGACGGCACCGGGGAGCTGTTTTTT.

The rearrangement links TRBV7-9 to TRBJ2-7; D perhaps matches TRBD1 (5 bases). The germline V and J ends were trimmed by 1 base and 7 bases, with 11 bases remaining between them. CDR1 is SEHNR and CDR2 is FQNEAQ in the germline V gene (reference sequence). The CDR3 covers 13 residues. The CDR3 loop is CASSLESGLEQYF. The CDR3 nucleotides read TGTGCCAGCAGCTTAGAATCAGGGCTGGAGCAGTACTTC.

J is TRBJ2-7 and V is TRBV10-3, with 16 bases identical to TRBD2. Germline assignment: CDR1 ENHRY and CDR2 SYGVKD. The CDR3 has 15 amino acids. After removal of 10 bases from V and 6 bases from J, the junction contained 9 bases not matched to a gene. CDR3 loop: CATGGGTSGRAEQYF. The CDR3, as DNA: TGTGCCACCGGAGGTGGGACTAGCGGGAGGGCCGAGCAGTACTTC.

The chain combines TRBV7-8 with TRBJ2-2, with TRBD2 matching 7 bases. The germline V gene has CDR1 SGHVS and CDR2 FQNEAQ. This CDR3 spans 17 amino acids. J lost 1 base, V lost 1 base, and 6 bases had no gene match. The CDR3 DNA is TGTGCCAGCAGCTTAGATACAACTAGCGAGAACACCGGGGAGCTGTTTTTT. Translating gives CASSLDTTSENTGELFF.

This clonotype was seen ten or more times. The chain joins TRBV29-1 to TRBJ2-3; D unclear. There are 12 residues in the CDR3. Per germline, CDR1 SQVTM and CDR2 ANQGSEA. Trimming removed 3 bases from V and 7 bases from J, with 11 bases in between. The CDR3 DNA sequence: TGCAGCGTTGAGTGGGGAAGGAATACGCAGTATTTT. Amino acids: CSVEWGRNTQYF.

This clonotype appeared many times. The chain links TRBV7-9 to TRBJ2-3; D possibly corresponds to TRBD1 (5 bases). V shed 1 base and J shed 6 bases, with 14 bases lying between them. CDR3 length: 15 amino acids. CDR1 is SEHNR and CDR2 is FQNEAQ in the germline V gene (reference sequence). CDR3 sequence reads: CASSLVGRARDTQYF. The CDR3 DNA follows: TGTGCCAGCAGCTTAGTCGGCAGGGCGCGGGATACGCAGTATTTT.

This clonotype has at least ten counts. V gene TRBV7-2 combines with J gene TRBJ2-2, with TRBD1 matching over 10 bases. The length of the CDR3 is 16 residues. V was clipped by 5 bases and J by 3 bases; unmatched bases: 6. Germline V lookup: CDR1 SGHTA, CDR2 FQGNSA. CDR3 sequence reads: CASSARQGADTGELFF. CDR3 nucleotide sequence: TGTGCCAGCAGCGCCCGACAGGGGGCGGACACCGGGGAGCTGTTTTTT.

The chain is built from TRBV7-9 and TRBJ2-1; D may correspond to TRBD1 or TRBD2 (5 bases each). Deletions cut 4 bases from V and 4 bases from J, with 14 bases between. Germline CDR1 SEHNR, CDR2 FQNEAQ (reference sequence). CDR3 length equals 15 residues. The CDR3 is CASSSTGTRYNEQFF. The DNA of the CDR3 is TGTGCCAGCAGCTCAACCGGGACCAGATACAATGAGCAGTTCTTC.

At least ten counts were recorded for this clonotype. J is TRBJ2-1 and V is TRBV20-1; D remains unclear. This CDR3 spans 14 amino acids. The germline gives CDR1 DFQATT, CDR2 SNEGSKA (reference sequence). V was shortened by 1 base and J by 8 bases, with 15 bases between the two germline ends. For the CDR3, the DNA is TGCAGTGCTAGAGTCGGAGCTGGAGAGGATGAGCAGTTCTTC. Protein sequence: CSARVGAGEDEQFF.

There are a few counts of this clonotype. V is TRBV20-1 and J is TRBJ1-2; 9 nucleotides align to TRBD1. The CDR3 spans 16 residues. Germline V gene sequence: CDR1 DFQATT, CDR2 SNEGSKA (reference sequence). The J segment lost 0 bases and the V segment lost 1 base, leaving 6 bases of the junction unmatched. The CDR3 here is CSARVDRGTPNYGYTF. The CDR3 DNA follows: TGCAGTGCTAGAGTTGACAGGGGGACCCCTAACTATGGCTACACCTTC.

This rearrangement joins TRBV29-1 to TRBJ2-1, with D perhaps matching TRBD1 (7 bases). The CDR3 is 13 residues long. Germline CDR1 and CDR2: SQVTM and ANQGSEA. Trimming stripped 4 bases from V and 7 bases from J, with 14 bases between. The CDR3 protein is CSVGTGEENEQFF. In DNA, the CDR3 is TGCAGCGTTGGTACAGGGGAGGAAAATGAGCAGTTCTTC.

Ten or more counts support this clonotype. The CDR3 DNA sequence: TGTGCCAGCAGCTTAGTAGCGGACGAGCAGTACTTC. Amino acids: CASSLVADEQYF. This sequence joins TRBV7-9 and TRBJ2-7; TRBD2 might be the D (6 bases). Germline V gives CDR1 SEHNR, CDR2 FQNEAQ (reference sequence). With 1 base removed from V and 5 bases from J, the gap between germline ends came to 6 bases. CDR3 length equals 12 residues.

The chain is built from TRBV7-8 and TRBJ2-1; 9 positions match TRBD2. The germline CDR1 and CDR2 sequences are SGHVS and FQNEAQ. With 2 bases clipped from V and 4 bases from J, the junction kept 6 bases outside the gene matches. The CDR3 is 16 amino acids. The CDR3 coding sequence is TGTGCCAGCAGCTTACTTAGCGGGAGTGGATACAATGAGCAGTTCTTC. Translating it yields CASSLLSGSGYNEQFF.

This clonotype turned up a few times. The chain carries TRBV29-1 and TRBJ2-3; TRBD1 matches at 9 bases. The germline V gene encodes CDR1 SQVTM and CDR2 ANQGSEA. J gave up 4 bases and V 6 bases, and 8 bases lay outside the gene matches. The CDR3 runs to 14 residues. CDR3 in DNA: TGCAGCGTAGGGGGACAGGGATGGGCAGATACGCAGTATTTT. Protein sequence: CSVGGQGWADTQYF.

This clonotype was found many times. In DNA, the CDR3 is TGCGCCAGCAGCTCGATACAGGGTCCCTACGAGCAGTACTTC. Amino acids: CASSSIQGPYEQYF. The J gene is TRBJ2-7, the V gene TRBV5-1; the D gene is possibly TRBD1 (6 bases). Trimming cost V 3 bases and J 2 bases, with 12 bases left between them. CDR3 length equals 14 residues. Germline V gives CDR1 SGHRS, CDR2 YFSETQ.

This clonotype has just a few counts. The chain couples TRBV4-1 to TRBJ2-2, with 12 bases lining up with TRBD2. V trimming: 2 bases; J trimming: 4 bases; junction bases outside the gene matches: 5. The length of the CDR3 is 17 residues. CDR1 is MGHRA and CDR2 is YSYEKL in the germline V gene. CDR3 in amino acids: CASSQTGTSGSTGELFF. CDR3 coding DNA: TGCGCCAGCAGCCAAACCGGGACTAGCGGGTCCACCGGGGAGCTGTTTTTT.

In this sample, this clonotype turned up a few times. This rearrangement joins TRBV29-1 to TRBJ1-1; 9 bases agree with TRBD1. Trimming took 7 bases from V and 5 from J; bases not matched to a gene: 5. The germline CDR1 and CDR2 sequences are SQVTM and ANQGSEA. The CDR3 has 12 amino acids. The CDR3 DNA is TGCAGCGCTGAGACAGGGGGTACTGAAGCTTTCTTT. This encodes CSAETGGTEAFF.

The sample holds one count of this clonotype. The chain couples TRBV5-1 to TRBJ2-7, with 7 nucleotides matching TRBD2. The V segment lost 0 bases and the J segment 2 bases; nucleotides outside the gene matches: 5. CDR3 length equals 15 residues. Germline V gene lookup returns CDR1 SGHRS and CDR2 YFSETQ. The CDR3 region has the DNA TGCGCCAGCAGCTTGGCCAGCGGGACGCCCTACGAGCAGTACTTC. This translates into CASSLASGTPYEQYF.

In its sample, this clonotype was seen many times. The rearrangement links TRBV28 to TRBJ1-1, with D tentatively TRBD1 (6 bases). In germline, CDR1 is MDHEN, CDR2 SYDVKM. The CDR3 length is 14 residues. Trimming took 5 bases from V and 6 from J, leaving 16 bases between them. As DNA, the CDR3 is TGTGCCAGCAGTCCTACAGGGAAATACTCTGAAGCTTTCTTT. It codes for CASSPTGKYSEAFF.

A single count supports this clonotype. The J gene is TRBJ2-3, the V gene TRBV28; D gene unclear. The CDR3 contains 15 residues. Germline loops: CDR1 MDHEN, CDR2 SYDVKM. The V end was cut by 5 bases, the J end by 0 bases, with 12 bases between. Here the CDR3 reads CASSLPIMSTDTQYF. The DNA for the CDR3 is TGTGCCAGCAGTCTACCCATTATGAGCACAGATACGCAGTATTTT.

This clonotype was seen a few times. CDR3 in DNA: TGTGCCAGTAGGATTACAGGGGGCCGGGGCAATGAGCAGTTCTTC. Its translation is CASRITGGRGNEQFF. The chain couples TRBV19 to TRBJ2-1; 9 bases are a match to TRBD1. The CDR3 extends over 15 amino acids. Germline CDR1 is LNHDA and CDR2 is SQIVND (reference sequence). Trimming removed 6 bases from V and 6 bases from J; junction bases left unmatched: 9.